What follows is one T cell receptor (beta chain) and its context. Its antigen is unknown. Base qualities were left out, and no much larger clone turns up one base away. The sample carries other DNA sequences with the same CDR3. TCRbeta CDR3 regions were amplified from genomic DNA using the immunoSEQ Assay, a bias-controlled multiplex PCR. As for how the authors treated the data: The number of nucleated cells in each sample was estimated from the amplification of reference gene primers within the assay. To quantify the absolute abundance of each unique TCRbeta CDR3 rearrangement, sequence reads were collapsed and filtered. For each sample, productive Simpson clonality was calculated as the square root of Simpson's diversity index across productive rearrangements. TCRdb carries this immuneACCESS record with in-frame sequences only. Its versions omit some clonotypes, under half of them owing to an unresolved V gene in the studies checked, with the rest unexplained. V and J calls and clone size come straight from that table; D and trimming were deduced from the DNA. This sample gives 300,000 to 450,000 clones in total; 85% of them show up just once. Of the sample, 3.5% to 4% falls within the top ten clones.

This record comes from a study of blood T cell repertoires in COVID-19 (dated by TCRdb to the early 2020s). In terms of the full investigation: The collaborator samples originated in the United States, Italy and Spain and spanned the acute and convalescent phases of COVID-19. The material from the prospective study consisted of cDNA or gDNA derived from T cells, B-cell-depleted T cells, or PBMCs. Subjects who had been exposed to COVID-19, were actively infected with it, or had recovered from it provided the deeply sampled blood TCRbeta repertoires that made up the dataset. A freely available public database, intended as a resource for researchers studying the immune response to SARS-CoV-2, is where the repertoires were released. The samples were drawn from two sources: the first 160 participants of the ongoing ImmuneRACE study, and approximately 1,300 subjects contributed by 6 global collaborators. The sample metadata nearly always contained a de-identified subject ID, COVID-19 status, age in years and sex. HLA class I and class II types, where available, came from metadata supplied by the sample provider rather than from assay-based typing. Study-wide conclusions, independent of this receptor: The amount of clinical and demographic metadata varied by source and participant and was provided uncurated.

Whole blood was collected in K2EDTA tubes by collaborating institutions according to the institutions' own protocols. For TCRbeta analysis, collaborators shipped samples as frozen whole blood, isolated PBMCs, or DNA extracted from either of those sample types. From the cysteine up to the phenylalanine, the CDR3 has a length of 12 residues. The entry retains the CDR3 DNA only, 36 bases that are in frame from base 1. For CDR1 and CDR2, the germline V gene lists SNHLY and FYNNEI. Trimming takes 2 bases from V and 7 bases from J, and the germline ends sit 5 bases apart. This sequence originates from a woman in her late teens or twenties with acute or convalescent COVID-19. The sequence links TRBV2 to TRBJ1-4; TRBD1 might be the D gene, on 5 matching bases. Sequencing was done on a sample of peripheral blood. CDR3 reads: CASSETGEKLFF. The nucleotide sequence reads TGTGCCAGCAGTGAAACAGGTGAAAAACTGTTTTTT. The CDR3 plus the reference TRBV2 and TRBJ1-4 genes for the other parts give the full variable domain: EPEVTQTPSHQVTQMGQEVILRCVPISNHLYFYWYRQILGQKVEFLVSFYNNEISEKSEIFDDQFSVERPDGSNFTLKIRSTKLEDSAMYFCASSETGEKLFFGSGTQLSVL.